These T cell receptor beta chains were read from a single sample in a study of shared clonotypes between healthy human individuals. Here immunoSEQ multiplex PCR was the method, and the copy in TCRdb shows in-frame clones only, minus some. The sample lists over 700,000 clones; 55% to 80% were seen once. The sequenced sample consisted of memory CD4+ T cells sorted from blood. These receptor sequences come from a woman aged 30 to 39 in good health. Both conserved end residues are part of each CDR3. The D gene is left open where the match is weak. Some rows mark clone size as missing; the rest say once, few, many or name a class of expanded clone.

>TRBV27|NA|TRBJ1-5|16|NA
TGTGCCAGCGGCCACAGGGATGGTCCTATCAATCAGCCCCAGCATTTT
CASGHRDGPINQPQHF
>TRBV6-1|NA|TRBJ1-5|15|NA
TGTGCCAGCAGTGAAATGGACCTCCCCAATCAGCCCCAGCATTTT
CASSEMDLPNQPQHF
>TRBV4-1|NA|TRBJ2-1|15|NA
TGCGCCAGCAGCCAAGTCCGGGATACCTACAATGAGCAGTTCTTC
CASSQVRDTYNEQFF
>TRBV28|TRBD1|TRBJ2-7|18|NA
TGTGCCAGCAGTTCCGCCGGGACAGGATTCTACGGCGCCTACGAGCAGTACTTC
CASSSAGTGFYGAYEQYF
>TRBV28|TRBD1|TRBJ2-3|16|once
TGTGCCAGCAGTTACACAGGGGGTTCCCCCACAGATACGCAGTATTTT
CASSYTGGSPTDTQYF
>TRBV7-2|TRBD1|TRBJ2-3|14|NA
TGTGCCAGCAGCCGACAGGGGGCTGGGGATACGCAGTATTTT
CASSRQGAGDTQYF
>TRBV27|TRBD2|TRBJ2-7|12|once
TGTGCCAGCAGTTCGACTAGCGATAAGCAGTACTTC
CASSSTSDKQYF
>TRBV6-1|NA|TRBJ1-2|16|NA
TGTGCCAGCAGTGATCCCCGGCAGGGCGCTAACTATGGCTACACCTTC
CASSDPRQGANYGYTF
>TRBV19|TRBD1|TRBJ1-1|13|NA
TGTGCCAGTAGGGACAGGGGACTCACTGAAGCTTTCTTT
CASRDRGLTEAFF
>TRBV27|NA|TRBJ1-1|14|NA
TGTGCCAGCAGTAAAAGCAGGGGGAACACTGAAGCTTTCTTT
CASSKSRGNTEAFF
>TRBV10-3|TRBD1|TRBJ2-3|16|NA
TGTGCCATCAGTGACCCCGGACAGGGTTGGACCGCTACGCAGTATTTT
CAISDPGQGWTATQYF
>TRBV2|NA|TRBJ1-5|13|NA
TGTGCCAGCAGTGAAGGGGGCTATCAGCCCCAGCATTTT
CASSEGGYQPQHF
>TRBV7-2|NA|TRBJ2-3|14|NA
TGTGCCAGCAGCTTAGCACTAGCCACAGATACGCAGTATTTT
CASSLALATDTQYF
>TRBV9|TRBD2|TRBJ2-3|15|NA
TGTGCCAGCAGCGTGGGACTAGCGGGAGCCCATACGCAGTATTTT
CASSVGLAGAHTQYF
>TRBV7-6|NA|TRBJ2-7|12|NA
TGTGCCAGCAGCACGAGCGGTAGGGAGCAGTACTTC
CASSTSGREQYF
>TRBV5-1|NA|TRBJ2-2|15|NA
TGCGCCAGCAGCTACCGGGAAGCAAACACCGGGGAGCTGTTTTTT
CASSYREANTGELFF
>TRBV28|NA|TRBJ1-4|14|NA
TGTGCCAGCAGTTTAACCAACCCTGAGGAAAAACTGTTTTTT
CASSLTNPEEKLFF
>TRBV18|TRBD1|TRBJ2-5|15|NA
TGTGCCAGCTCATCGACAGGGCAAGGCTTAGAGACCCAGTACTTC
CASSSTGQGLETQYF
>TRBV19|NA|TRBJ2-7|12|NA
TGTGCCAGTATGGACGAAGAATACGAGCAGTACTTC
CASMDEEYEQYF
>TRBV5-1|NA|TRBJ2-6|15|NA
TGCGCCAGCAGCCCGGGGGGCCTTGGGGCCAACGTCCTGACTTTC
CASSPGGLGANVLTF
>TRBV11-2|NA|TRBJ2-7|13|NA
TGTGCCAGCAGCTTATGGAGCTCCTACGAGCAGTACTTC
CASSLWSSYEQYF
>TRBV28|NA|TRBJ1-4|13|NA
TGTGCCAGCAGTTCCAGGGGAGGCGAAAAACTGTTTTTT
CASSSRGGEKLFF
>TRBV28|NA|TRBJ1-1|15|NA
TGTGCCAGCGAACTCGGGGGCGCCGGGAACACTGAAGCTTTCTTT
CASELGGAGNTEAFF
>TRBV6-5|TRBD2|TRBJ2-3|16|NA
TGTGCCAGCAGTTTCCCTAGCGGGAGAGGGGGGGATACGCAGTATTTT
CASSFPSGRGGDTQYF
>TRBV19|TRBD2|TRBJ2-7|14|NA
TGTGCCAGTAAAAAGCGGGAGGGCTCTGATGAGCAGTACTTC
CASKKREGSDEQYF
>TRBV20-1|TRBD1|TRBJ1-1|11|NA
TGCAGTGCGGACAGGGCTACTGAAGCTTTCTTT
CSADRATEAFF
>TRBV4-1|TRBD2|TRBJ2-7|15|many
TGCGCCAGCAGCCAAACATCTAGCGGCTACTACGAGCAGTACTTC
CASSQTSSGYYEQYF
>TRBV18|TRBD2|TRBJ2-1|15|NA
TGTGCCAGCTCACGTAGCGGGAGCTCCTACAATGAGCAGTTCTTC
CASSRSGSSYNEQFF
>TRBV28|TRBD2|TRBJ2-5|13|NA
TGTGCCAGCAGACCTGGACTAGCAGAGACCCAGTACTTC
CASRPGLAETQYF
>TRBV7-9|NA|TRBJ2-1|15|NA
TGTGCCAGCAGCCGGCTTTTTGGGGAAAACGGTGAGCAGTTCTTC
CASSRLFGENGEQFF
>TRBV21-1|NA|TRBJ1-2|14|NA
TGTGCCAGCAGCAAAGGACAGGACTTCTATGGCTACACCTTC
CASSKGQDFYGYTF
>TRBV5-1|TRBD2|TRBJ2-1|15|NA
TGCGCCAGCAGCACCGGGACTAGCGGCTACAATGAGCAGTTCTTC
CASSTGTSGYNEQFF
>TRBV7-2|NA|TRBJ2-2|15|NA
TGTGCCAGCAGCTCATCCGGGCGGCTAACCGGGGAGCTGTTTTTT
CASSSSGRLTGELFF
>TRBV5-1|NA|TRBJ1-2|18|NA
TGCGCCAGCAGCTTGGGGTATGGGCAGTCAGAGGAAAGCTATGGCTACACCTTC
CASSLGYGQSEESYGYTF
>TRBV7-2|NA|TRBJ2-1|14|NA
TGTGCCAGCAGCTTAGACCGGCGGGCAAATGAGCAGTTCTTC
CASSLDRRANEQFF
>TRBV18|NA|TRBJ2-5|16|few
TGTGCCAGCTCACCAGGCGGCCAGGGCGGCACGGAGACCCAGTACTTC
CASSPGGQGGTETQYF
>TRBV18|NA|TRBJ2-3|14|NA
TGTGCCAGCTCACCACGCCTGGGGCCAGATACGCAGTATTTT
CASSPRLGPDTQYF
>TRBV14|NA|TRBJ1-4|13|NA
TGTGCCAGCAGCCAATCGAAGCCAGGTCAGCTGTTTTTT
CASSQSKPGQLFF
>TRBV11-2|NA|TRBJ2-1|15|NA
TGTGCCAGCAGCTTAGATCCTATTGGGATGCGCGAGCAGTTCTTC
CASSLDPIGMREQFF
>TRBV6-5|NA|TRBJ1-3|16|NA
TGTGCCAGCAGTTACACTGGGGCACGGGCTGGAAACACCATATATTTT
CASSYTGARAGNTIYF
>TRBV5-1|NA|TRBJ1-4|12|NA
TGCGCCAGCAGACAGACTAATGAAAAACTGTTTTTT
CASRQTNEKLFF
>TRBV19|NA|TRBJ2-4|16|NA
TGTGCCAGTAGTATAGCGCCACAATTAGCCAAAAACATTCAGTACTTC
CASSIAPQLAKNIQYF
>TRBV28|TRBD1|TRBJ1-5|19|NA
TGTGCCAGCAGTTTTGCCCGCGGCCGACCAGGGGGGACCAATCAGCCCCAGCATTTT
CASSFARGRPGGTNQPQHF
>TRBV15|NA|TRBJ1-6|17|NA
TGTGCCACCAGCAGAGATTTAGGGACGGGCGATAATTCACCCCTCCACTTT
CATSRDLGTGDNSPLHF
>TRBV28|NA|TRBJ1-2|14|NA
TGTGCCAGCATTTCCGAGAGGGGGGGAAATGGCTACACCTTC
CASISERGGNGYTF
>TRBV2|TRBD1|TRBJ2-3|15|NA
TGTGCCAGCAGGAACCGACAGGGGGACACAGATACGCAGTATTTT
CASRNRQGDTDTQYF
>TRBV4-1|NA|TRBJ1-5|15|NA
TGCGCCAGCAGCCAAGTCAGCTGGGTCAATCAGCCCCAGCATTTT
CASSQVSWVNQPQHF
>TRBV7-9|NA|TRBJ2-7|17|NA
TGTGCCAGCAGCTTAAACATTAGGGACTTCGGGTACTACGAGCAGTACTTC
CASSLNIRDFGYYEQYF
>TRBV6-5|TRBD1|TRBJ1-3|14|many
TGTGCCAGCAGTTACTCGGGACAGGGAAACACCATATATTTT
CASSYSGQGNTIYF
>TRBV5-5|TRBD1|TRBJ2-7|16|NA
TGTGCCAGCAGCTCCGGGACAGGCTACCCCTCCTACGAGCAGTACTTC
CASSSGTGYPSYEQYF
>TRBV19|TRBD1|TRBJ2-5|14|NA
TGTGCCAGTAGTACAGACAGGGGGCAAGAGACCCAGTACTTC
CASSTDRGQETQYF
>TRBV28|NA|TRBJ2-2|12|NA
TGTGCCAGCAGTTTATTAGCCGGGGAGCTGTTTTTT
CASSLLAGELFF